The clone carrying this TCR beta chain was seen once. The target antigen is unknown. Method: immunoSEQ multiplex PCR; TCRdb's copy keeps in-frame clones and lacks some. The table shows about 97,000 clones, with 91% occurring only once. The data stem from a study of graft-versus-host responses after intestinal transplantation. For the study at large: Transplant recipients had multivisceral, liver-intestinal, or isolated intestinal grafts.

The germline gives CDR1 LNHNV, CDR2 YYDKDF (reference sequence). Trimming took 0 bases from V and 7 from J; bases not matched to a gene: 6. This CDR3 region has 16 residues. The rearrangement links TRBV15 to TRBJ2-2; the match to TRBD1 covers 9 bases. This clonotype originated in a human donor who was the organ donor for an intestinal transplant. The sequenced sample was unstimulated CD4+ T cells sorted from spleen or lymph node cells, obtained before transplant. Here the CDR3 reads CATSRDRTGDIGELFF. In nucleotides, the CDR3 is TGTGCCACCAGCAGAGATAGGACAGGGGATATCGGGGAGCTGTTTTTT.